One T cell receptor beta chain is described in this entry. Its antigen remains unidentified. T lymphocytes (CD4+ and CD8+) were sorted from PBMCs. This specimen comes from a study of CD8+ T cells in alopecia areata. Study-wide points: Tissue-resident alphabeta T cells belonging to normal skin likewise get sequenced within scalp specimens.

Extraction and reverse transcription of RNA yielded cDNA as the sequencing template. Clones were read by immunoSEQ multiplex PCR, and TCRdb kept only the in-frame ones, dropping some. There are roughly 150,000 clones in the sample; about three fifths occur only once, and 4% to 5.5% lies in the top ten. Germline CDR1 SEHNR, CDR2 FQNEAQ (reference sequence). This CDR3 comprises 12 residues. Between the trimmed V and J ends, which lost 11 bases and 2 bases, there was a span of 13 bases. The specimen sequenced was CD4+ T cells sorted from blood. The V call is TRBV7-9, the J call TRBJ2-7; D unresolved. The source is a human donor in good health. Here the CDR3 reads CAVDSWAYEQYF. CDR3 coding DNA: TGTGCCGTAGATAGCTGGGCCTACGAGCAGTACTTC.